The 8 T cell receptor beta chains given below trace back to one sample, sequenced in a study of blood T cell repertoires in COVID-19. The protocol was immunoSEQ multiplex PCR, while the TCRdb copy is restricted to in-frame clones and leaves out a portion. The top ten hold roughly 1.1% of the sample, which has fewer than 200,000 clones, around 85% seen once. Sequencing was done on a sample of peripheral blood. These receptors were collected from a man aged 60 to 69 who had recovered from COVID-19.

The V gene is TRBV5-1, the J gene TRBJ1-6, with a tentative D call TRBD1 (6 bases). Germline CDR1 and CDR2: SGHRS and YFSETQ. This CDR3 is built from 15 residues. Trimming cost V 1 base and J 10 bases, with 15 bases left between them. The CDR3 nucleotides are TGCGCCAGCAGCTTGAAGCGGGGGGCGGACTCACCCCTCCACTTT. It yields the protein CASSLKRGADSPLHF.

The chain carries TRBV11-3 and TRBJ2-2; 7 nucleotides match TRBD1. After removal of 2 bases from V and 4 bases from J, the junction contained 7 bases not matched to a gene. The CDR3 loop spans 16 amino acids. Germline V lookup: CDR1 SGHNT, CDR2 YENEEA. DNA of the CDR3: TGTGCCAGCAGCTTAAGGGGGCTTGATAGCACCGGGGAGCTGTTTTTT. Protein product: CASSLRGLDSTGELFF.

J is TRBJ2-1 and V is TRBV3-1 (or the pseudogene TRBV3-2); TRBD1 is a possible D gene (6 bases). V was pared by 0 bases and J by 2 bases, with 14 bases between. Germline V lookup: CDR1 LGHDT, CDR2 YNNKEL (reference sequence). This CDR3 has 17 amino acids. CDR3: CASSQEYAGVTYNEQFF. CDR3 in DNA: TGTGCCAGCAGCCAAGAGTACGCAGGGGTCACCTACAATGAGCAGTTCTTC.

The chain carries TRBV6-4 and TRBJ1-4, with D hard to call. With 5 bases removed from V and 7 bases from J, the gap between germline ends came to 11 bases. CDR1 and CDR2 (germline): MRHNA, SNTAGT. The CDR3 extends over 13 amino acids. CDR3 sequence reads: CASSKEGGEKLFF. CDR3 in DNA: TGTGCCAGCAGTAAGGAGGGCGGTGAAAAACTGTTTTTT.

The rearrangement joins TRBV7-2 to TRBJ1-3; possible D gene TRBD1, 6 bases. CDR1 SGHTA and CDR2 FQGNSA come from the germline V gene. V lost 1 base and J lost 1, with 8 bases in between. This CDR3 spans 15 amino acids. CDR3 sequence reads: CASSLVRGSGNTIYF. The CDR3 DNA reads TGTGCCAGCAGCTTAGTCAGGGGATCTGGAAACACCATATATTTT.

V is TRBV6-5 and J is TRBJ1-6; possibly TRBD1 for D (6 bases). Trimming took 9 bases from V and 7 from J, leaving 19 bases between them. The CDR3 sequence is 15 residues long. Per germline, CDR1 MNHEY and CDR2 SVGAGI. This chain's CDR3 is CASTTQQGYNSPLHF. CDR3 DNA sequence: TGTGCCAGTACTACCCAACAGGGATACAATTCACCCCTCCACTTT.

This clone was counted once. CDR3: CASSLGQGEDTQYF. DNA for the CDR3: TGCGCCAGCAGCTTGGGACAGGGGGAAGATACGCAGTATTTT. The chain joins TRBV5-1 to TRBJ2-3, with 9 bases fitting TRBD1. There are 14 residues in the CDR3. Germline values: CDR1 SGHRS, CDR2 YFSETQ. Germline trimming cut 0 bases from V and 5 bases from J; bases unmatched to any gene: 1. Based on the CDR3 plus reference TRBV5-1 and TRBJ2-3, the full variable domain is KAGVTQTPRYLIKTRGQQVTLSCSPISGHRSVSWYQQTPGQGLQFLFEYFSETQRNKGNFPGRFSGRQFSNSRSEMNVSTLELGDSALYLCASSLGQGEDTQYFGPGTRLTVL.

This chain uses TRBV4-1 with TRBJ1-4, with 11 bases that match TRBD1. Germline V gene lookup returns CDR1 MGHRA and CDR2 YSYEKL. Trimming at V came to 0 bases and at J to 2 bases, leaving 5 bases not matched to a gene. The CDR3 consists of 18 residues. CDR3 region: CASSQDGTGGSTNEKLFF. The CDR3, as DNA: TGCGCCAGCAGCCAAGATGGGACAGGGGGTAGCACTAATGAAAAACTGTTTTTT.